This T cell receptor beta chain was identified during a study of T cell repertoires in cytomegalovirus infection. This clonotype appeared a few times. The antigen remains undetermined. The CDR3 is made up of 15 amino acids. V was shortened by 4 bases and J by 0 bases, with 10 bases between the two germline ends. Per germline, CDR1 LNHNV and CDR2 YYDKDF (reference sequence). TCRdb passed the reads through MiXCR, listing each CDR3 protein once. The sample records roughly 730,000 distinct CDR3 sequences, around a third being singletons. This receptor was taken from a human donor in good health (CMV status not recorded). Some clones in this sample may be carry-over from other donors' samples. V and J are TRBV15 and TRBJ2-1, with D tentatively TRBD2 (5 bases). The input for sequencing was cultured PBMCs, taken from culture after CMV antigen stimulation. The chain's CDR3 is CATSNGLSSYNEQFF. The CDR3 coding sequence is TGTGCCACCAGCAATGGACTCAGCTCCTACAATGAGCAGTTCTTC.